Presented here are 27 T cell receptor beta chains from one specimen sequenced in a study of post-analysis software for immune sequencing data. Study conclusions and caveats: Comparison of patients with controls showed four or five TRBV segments more frequent in patients, TRBV5-6, TRBV5-1 and TRBV20-1 among them.

The antigens for these receptors are not known. Carried by the TCR beta cDNA libraries were unique molecular identifiers. TCRdb fed the PCR reads into MiXCR, producing one record per CDR3 protein. The table has hundreds of thousands of distinct CDR3 sequences, approximately 60% seen once; the top ten hold approximately 10%. Sequencing was performed on blood. The receptors derive from a girl aged 2 to 10 with multiple sclerosis.

V is TRBV2 and J is TRBJ1-2; D gene uncertain. Germline-derived CDR1 and CDR2 are SNHLY and FYNNEI. Trimming left V 0 bases short and J 0 bases short, with 8 bases between. The CDR3 is made up of 15 amino acids. Here the CDR3 reads CASSEAPEANYGYTF. The CDR3 DNA reads TGTGCCAGCAGTGAAGCGCCTGAAGCTAACTATGGCTACACCTTC.

This clonotype occurred a few times. This chain connects TRBV7-2 to TRBJ2-1, with TRBD2 matching 12 bases. V lost 5 bases to trimming and J lost 5 bases; unmatched junction nucleotides: 7. The V gene's germline CDR1 is SGHTA and CDR2 FQGNSA. This CDR3 region has 16 residues. CDR3 protein: CASSRGLAGGDNEQFF. The CDR3 region has the DNA TGTGCCAGCAGCCGAGGCCTAGCGGGGGGGGACAATGAGCAGTTCTTC.

The CDR3 loop reads CASSYGTGIPNEQFF. The CDR3 DNA is TGTGCCAGCAGTTACGGGACAGGGATTCCCAATGAGCAGTTCTTC. The J gene is TRBJ2-1, the V gene TRBV6-5, with TRBD1 identical over 9 bases. The V and J ends lost 2 bases and 6 bases, in that order; junction bases with no gene match: 5. Per the germline V gene, CDR1 is MNHEY and CDR2 is SVGAGI. The CDR3 length is 15 residues.

The chain couples TRBV10-2 to TRBJ2-7; D possibly corresponds to TRBD1 (5 bases). The CDR3 sequence is 13 residues long. Trimming left V 2 bases short and J 6 bases short, with 11 bases between. Looked up from germline, CDR1 is WSHSY and CDR2 is SAAADI. The CDR3 DNA follows: TGCGCCAGCAGTGAGGTAGGGGTAGGCGAGCAGTACTTC. This codes for CASSEVGVGEQYF.

V and J are TRBV5-1 and TRBJ2-3, with D perhaps TRBD1 (6 bases). CDR3 length: 18 residues. V shed 3 bases and J shed 8 bases, with 28 bases lying between them. Germline values: CDR1 SGHRS, CDR2 YFSETQ. CDR3 in DNA: TGCGCCAGCAGCTCAACGGGTGGGGACCGCAGGGGAAGAGGTACGCAGTATTTT. As protein: CASSSTGGDRRGRGTQYF. The complete variable domain, with remaining parts taken from reference TRBV5-1 and TRBJ2-3, reads KAGVTQTPRYLIKTRGQQVTLSCSPISGHRSVSWYQQTPGQGLQFLFEYFSETQRNKGNFPGRFSGRQFSNSRSEMNVSTLELGDSALYLCASSSTGGDRRGRGTQYFGPGTRLTVL.

In DNA form, the CDR3 reads TGTGCCAGCAGCTTAGAACGGAGCTCCTACAATGAGCAGTTCTTC. Translated, it gives CASSLERSSYNEQFF. This rearrangement joins TRBV7-2 to TRBJ2-1; no firm D call. The CDR3 length is 15 residues. Per germline, CDR1 SGHTA and CDR2 FQGNSA. The V end was cut by 1 base, the J end by 0 bases, with 7 bases between.

The chain uses TRBV29-1 and TRBJ2-1; unclear D gene. With 4 bases removed from V and 5 bases from J, the gap between germline ends came to 6 bases. CDR1 and CDR2 (germline): SQVTM, ANQGSEA. This CDR3 contains 11 residues. CDR3 DNA: TGCAGCGTTGGGGCGGACAATGAGCAGTTCTTC. Translated, it gives CSVGADNEQFF.

This clonotype has just one count. J is TRBJ2-3 and V is TRBV25-1, with TRBD2 as a possible D gene (7 bases). V was shortened by 2 bases and J by 2 bases, with 14 bases between the two germline ends. CDR3 length: 16 amino acids. Germline values: CDR1 MGHDK, CDR2 SYGVNS. The CDR3 loop is CASSEGWGGSTDTQYF. CDR3 sequence (DNA): TGTGCCAGCAGTGAAGGGTGGGGGGGCTCCACAGATACGCAGTATTTT.

The chain is built from TRBV2 and TRBJ1-1, with a possible D match to TRBD1 (5 bases). CDR1 is SNHLY, CDR2 FYNNEI, per germline. The ends were cut back, 2 bases at V and 0 bases at J, with 7 bases in the middle. The CDR3 consists of 14 residues. In nucleotides, the CDR3 is TGTGCCAGCAGTGAAACAGGCATGAACACTGAAGCTTTCTTT. This translates into CASSETGMNTEAFF.

The V gene is TRBV29-1, the J gene TRBJ2-4; a weak D match, TRBD2 (5 bases). The CDR3 length is 12 residues. Germline V gene data show CDR1 as SQVTM and CDR2 as ANQGSEA. V lost 6 bases and J 9 bases, leaving 15 bases between the germline ends. The CDR3 spells CSVFGLNGIQYF. The CDR3 coding sequence is TGCAGCGTCTTCGGACTTAACGGCATTCAGTACTTC.

This clonotype was counted only a few times. This chain connects TRBV7-6 to TRBJ2-3; no reliable D call. In germline, CDR1 is SGHVS, CDR2 FNYEAQ. This CDR3 contains 13 residues. The V end was cut by 5 bases, the J end by 6 bases, with 12 bases between. The CDR3 loop is CASSARLWDTQYF. The CDR3 nucleotides read TGTGCCAGCAGCGCTCGCCTATGGGATACGCAGTATTTT.

This clonotype was detected ten times or more. The V and J genes are TRBV27 and TRBJ2-7; either TRBD1 or TRBD2 may supply D (5 bases each). This CDR3 contains 16 residues. Germline V gives CDR1 MNHEY, CDR2 SMNVEV (reference sequence). The V gene lost 11 bases and the J gene lost 7 bases, with 30 bases spanning the gap. The CDR3, as DNA: TGTGCCGCCGGGACGGGCAACCCCCAGGGTTGGAGGGAGCAGTACTTC. It yields the protein CAAGTGNPQGWREQYF.

There are a few counts of this clonotype. The V call is TRBV10-1, the J call TRBJ2-1; 11 positions match TRBD2. V dropped 0 bases and J dropped 4; count of bases not matched to a gene: 11. The CDR3 covers 19 residues. Germline-derived CDR1 and CDR2 are WNHNN and SYGVQD (reference sequence). CDR3 nucleotide sequence: TGCGCCAGCAGTGAGTCCGAAGAAACTAGCGGGAGTAGGTACAATGAGCAGTTCTTC. Protein product: CASSESEETSGSRYNEQFF.

CDR3 sequence (DNA): TGTGCCAGCACCTATGGGTCATCTGGGGCCAACGTCCTGACTTTC. Its translation: CASTYGSSGANVLTF. The chain uses TRBV27 and TRBJ2-6; the D is unclear. This CDR3 contains 15 residues. The ends were cut back, 7 bases at V and 1 base at J, with 11 bases in the middle. CDR1 is MNHEY and CDR2 is SMNVEV in the germline V gene (reference sequence). The full variable domain, rest sourced from reference TRBV27 and TRBJ2-6, is EAQVTQNPRYLITVTGKKLTVTCSQNMNHEYMSWYRQDPGLGLRQIYYSMNVEVTDKGDVPEGYKVSRKEKRNFPLILESPSPNQTSLYFCASTYGSSGANVLTFGAGSRLTVL.

J is TRBJ1-1 and V is TRBV7-2, with D perhaps TRBD1 (5 bases). The germline V gene has CDR1 SGHTA and CDR2 FQGNSA. V dropped 8 bases and J dropped 1 base, with 17 bases sitting between them. The CDR3 has 15 residues. CDR3 in DNA: TGTGCCAGCTACCCCTTCCTCGGGGCGAACACTGAAGCTTTCTTT. Translated, it gives CASYPFLGANTEAFF.

V and J are TRBV5-1 and TRBJ2-3, with D uncertain. V lost 2 bases to trimming and J lost 4 bases, with 8 bases between them. This CDR3 is 13 amino acids long. The germline CDR1 and CDR2 sequences are SGHRS and YFSETQ. CDR3 DNA: TGCGCCAGCAGCTTCAGAAGGGCAGATACGCAGTATTTT. Its translation: CASSFRRADTQYF. The full variable domain, with the rest looked up from reference TRBV5-1 and TRBJ2-3, is KAGVTQTPRYLIKTRGQQVTLSCSPISGHRSVSWYQQTPGQGLQFLFEYFSETQRNKGNFPGRFSGRQFSNSRSEMNVSTLELGDSALYLCASSFRRADTQYFGPGTRLTVL.

The chain has TRBV15 and TRBJ2-3; 11 nucleotides line up with TRBD2. CDR1 is LNHNV and CDR2 is YYDKDF in the germline V gene (reference sequence). The CDR3 length is 15 residues. V shed 1 base, J shed 5 bases, and the junction held 2 bases outside the gene matches. The CDR3 protein is CATSRVGTSGDTQYF. The CDR3 region has the DNA TGTGCCACCAGCAGAGTCGGGACTAGCGGAGATACGCAGTATTTT.

This rearrangement joins TRBV6-6 to TRBJ2-7, with D uncertain. The germline V gene has CDR1 MNHNY and CDR2 SVGAGI (reference sequence). V lost 2 bases, J lost 0 bases, and 8 bases lay in between. The CDR3 contains 14 residues. DNA of the CDR3: TGTGCCAGCAGTTACGACTCCTTCTCCTACGAGCAGTACTTC. Its protein product is CASSYDSFSYEQYF.

The chain couples TRBV6-5 to TRBJ1-2; 11 bases map to TRBD1. CDR1 MNHEY and CDR2 SVGAGI come from the germline V gene. V shed 2 bases, J shed 8 bases, and the junction held 10 bases outside the gene matches. This CDR3 has 16 amino acids. The CDR3: CASSYPTWTGGRGYTF. The CDR3 region has the DNA TGTGCCAGCAGTTACCCCACTTGGACAGGGGGCCGGGGCTACACCTTC.

The chain employs TRBV3-1 and TRBJ2-5, with TRBD2 identical over 8 bases. The J segment lost 5 bases and the V segment lost 1 base, leaving 3 bases of the junction unmatched. CDR1 is LGHDT and CDR2 is YNNKEL in the germline V gene (reference sequence). The CDR3 consists of 14 residues. This chain's CDR3 is CASSQGERGETQYF. The CDR3 bases are TGTGCCAGCAGCCAAGGCGAGCGGGGGGAGACCCAGTACTTC.

This chain links TRBV29-1 with TRBJ2-3; maybe TRBD2 (6 bases). Trimming shortened V by 1 base and J by 5 bases, and 13 bases separated the two germline ends. Germline CDR1 SQVTM, CDR2 ANQGSEA. This CDR3 spans 14 amino acids. As DNA, the CDR3 is TGCAGCGTTGAAGTGCAGGGAGGTGTAGATACGCAGTATTTT. Translation: CSVEVQGGVDTQYF.

This clonotype has just a few counts. V is TRBV5-1 and J is TRBJ2-5, with TRBD2 as a possible D gene (5 bases). V lost 0 bases and J 5 bases, leaving 14 bases between the germline ends. The germline gives CDR1 SGHRS, CDR2 YFSETQ. The CDR3 is made up of 15 amino acids. The CDR3 sequence is CASSLGGSNDETQYF. CDR3 DNA: TGCGCCAGCAGCTTGGGTGGGAGTAATGATGAGACCCAGTACTTC.

This clonotype was seen only a few times. The chain couples TRBV7-9 to TRBJ2-4; D is undetermined. The J call may be in error: the DNA end matches TRBJ2-7 better. The CDR3 is made up of 13 amino acids. CDR1 is SEHNR, CDR2 FQNEAQ, per germline (reference sequence). The CDR3 region is CASSLISEGEQYF. CDR3 nucleotide sequence: TGTGCCAGCAGCTTAATCTCGGAAGGCGAGCAGTACTTC.

The V call is TRBV7-9, the J call TRBJ2-1, with 9 bases fitting TRBD1. Germline V CDR1 and CDR2: SEHNR, FQNEAQ (reference sequence). The CDR3 totals 16 residues. Trimming cost V 0 bases and J 7 bases; bases outside gene matches: 7. DNA for the CDR3: TGTGCCAGCAGCTTAGCGGCGGGACAGGGTGGGAATGAGCAGTTCTTC. It encodes CASSLAAGQGGNEQFF.

CDR3 nucleotides: TGTGCCAGCAGCCCAGGGACAGGGCGGGGTTCACCCCTCCACTTT. This encodes CASSPGTGRGSPLHF. V is TRBV5-6 and J is TRBJ1-6; 9 nucleotides line up with TRBD1. CDR3 length: 15 amino acids. CDR1 SGHDT and CDR2 YYEEEE come from the germline V gene. V was clipped by 4 bases and J by 9 bases; unmatched bases: 8.

This clonotype has just a few counts. The chain has TRBV10-3 and TRBJ2-5; tentatively, D is TRBD2 (6 bases). The germline V and J ends were trimmed by 10 bases and 4 bases, with 16 bases remaining between them. Germline CDR1 and CDR2: ENHRY and SYGVKD. There are 13 residues in the CDR3. This CDR3 is CATTLGGSETQYF. The CDR3 DNA sequence: TGTGCCACCACACTCGGGGGATCAGAGACCCAGTACTTC.

This clonotype was counted once. Here the CDR3 reads CASSPRWGAASTDTQYF. The CDR3, as DNA: TGCGCCAGCAGCCCACGCTGGGGGGCTGCGAGCACAGATACGCAGTATTTT. The chain links TRBV5-1 to TRBJ2-3, with D tentatively TRBD1 or TRBD2 (6 bases each). The germline V gene encodes CDR1 SGHRS and CDR2 YFSETQ. The CDR3 is made up of 17 amino acids. The V end was cut by 4 bases, the J end by 0 bases, with 18 bases between.